This TCR beta chain is drawn from a study of beta chain features in type 1 diabetes. Study-wide points: Shorter TCRB CDR3s, moderately but significantly so, were found in Type 1 diabetes patients in all four CD4+ subsets. Compared with healthy donors, patients appeared to share more similar naive, central memory and regulatory TCRB repertoires.

Of note for this clone: What it recognizes is unknown.

V lost 6 bases to trimming and J lost 3 bases, with 9 bases between them. This CDR3 is 14 amino acids long. Germline V gives CDR1 LNHDA, CDR2 SQIVND (reference sequence). Expressed TCRB transcripts were sequenced because the isolated RNA had all been reverse transcribed beforehand. An average approximately 4 million reads came from naive, central memory and regulatory T cell samples. Sequencing used immunoSEQ multiplex PCR; TCRdb keeps in-frame clones, though not all of them. The table lists 150,000 to 200,000 clones, approximately 7.8% of them singletons. This clonotype was sampled from a woman in her thirties or forties with type 1 diabetes. The V call is TRBV19, the J call TRBJ1-6; D remains unclear. Input material: central memory CD4+ T cells from blood. The CDR3 protein is CASRGGSYNSPLHF. For the CDR3, the DNA is TGTGCCAGTAGAGGAGGGAGCTATAATTCACCCCTCCACTTT. Full variable domain (missing parts from reference TRBV19 and TRBJ1-6): DGGITQSPKYLFRKEGQNVTLSCEQNLNHDAMYWYRQDPGQGLRLIYYSQIVNDFQKGDIAEGYSVSREKKESFPLTVTSAQKNPTAFYLCASRGGSYNSPLHFGNGTRLTVT.